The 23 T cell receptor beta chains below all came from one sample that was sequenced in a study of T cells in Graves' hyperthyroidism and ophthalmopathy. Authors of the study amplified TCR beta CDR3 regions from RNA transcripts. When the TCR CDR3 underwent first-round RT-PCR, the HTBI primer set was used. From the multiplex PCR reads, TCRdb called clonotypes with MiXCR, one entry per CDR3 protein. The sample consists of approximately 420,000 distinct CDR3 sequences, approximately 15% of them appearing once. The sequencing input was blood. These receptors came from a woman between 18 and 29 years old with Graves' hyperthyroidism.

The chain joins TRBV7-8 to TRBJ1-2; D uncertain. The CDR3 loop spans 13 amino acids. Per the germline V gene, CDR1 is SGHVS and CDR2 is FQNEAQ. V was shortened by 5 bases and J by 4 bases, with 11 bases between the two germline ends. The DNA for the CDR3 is TGTGCCAGCAGCCCAGGACCGCGCTATGGCTACACCTTC. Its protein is CASSPGPRYGYTF.

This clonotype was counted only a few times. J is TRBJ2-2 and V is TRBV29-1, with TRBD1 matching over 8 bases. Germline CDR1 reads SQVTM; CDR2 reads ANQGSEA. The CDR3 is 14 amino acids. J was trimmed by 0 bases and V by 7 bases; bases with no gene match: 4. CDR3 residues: CSGGQAANTGELFF. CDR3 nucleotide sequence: TGCAGCGGGGGACAGGCGGCGAACACCGGGGAGCTGTTTTTT.

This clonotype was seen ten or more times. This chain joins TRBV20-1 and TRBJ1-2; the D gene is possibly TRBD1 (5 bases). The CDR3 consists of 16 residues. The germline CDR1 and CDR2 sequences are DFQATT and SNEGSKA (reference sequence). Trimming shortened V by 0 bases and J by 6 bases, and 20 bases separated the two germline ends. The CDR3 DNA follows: TGCAGTGCTAGAGAGGTACAGGCCTCTTTGGGAGATGGCTACACCTTC. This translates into CSAREVQASLGDGYTF.

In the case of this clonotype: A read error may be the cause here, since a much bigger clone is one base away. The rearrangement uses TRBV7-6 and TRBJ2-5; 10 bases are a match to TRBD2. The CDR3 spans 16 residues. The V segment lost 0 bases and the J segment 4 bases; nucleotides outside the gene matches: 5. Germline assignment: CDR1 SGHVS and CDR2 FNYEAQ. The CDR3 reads CASSLAVLAGAETQYF. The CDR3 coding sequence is TGTGCCAGCAGCTTAGCTGTCCTAGCGGGAGCAGAGACCCAGTACTTC.

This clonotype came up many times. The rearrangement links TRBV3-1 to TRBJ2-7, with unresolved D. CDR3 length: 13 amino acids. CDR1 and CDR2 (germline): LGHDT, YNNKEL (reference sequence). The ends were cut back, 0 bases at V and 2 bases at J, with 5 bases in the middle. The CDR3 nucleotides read TGTGCCAGCAGCCAAGACTCACCCTACGAGCAGTACTTC. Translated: CASSQDSPYEQYF.

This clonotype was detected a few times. The CDR3 DNA reads TGTGCCAGCAGTCGACCCCCCTCTGGAAACACCATATATTTT. It specifies CASSRPPSGNTIYF. The chain recombines TRBV6-2 or TRBV6-3 with TRBJ1-3; no clear D. Germline lookup yields CDR1 MNHEY and CDR2 SVGEGT. The CDR3 sequence is 14 residues long. The V end was cut by 5 bases, the J end by 0 bases, with 8 bases between.

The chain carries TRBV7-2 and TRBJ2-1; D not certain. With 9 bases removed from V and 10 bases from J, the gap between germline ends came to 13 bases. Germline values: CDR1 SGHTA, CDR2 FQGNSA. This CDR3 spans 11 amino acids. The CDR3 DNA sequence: TGTGCCAGTAACTGGTTCGGGGAGCAGTTCTTC. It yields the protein CASNWFGEQFF.

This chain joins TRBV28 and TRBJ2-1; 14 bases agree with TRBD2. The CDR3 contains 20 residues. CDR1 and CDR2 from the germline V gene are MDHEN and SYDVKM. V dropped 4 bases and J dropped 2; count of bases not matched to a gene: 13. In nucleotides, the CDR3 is TGTGCCAGCAGTTCTATTGGGCCCGGGACTAGCGGGGGTACCTACAATGAGCAGTTCTTC. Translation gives CASSSIGPGTSGGTYNEQFF. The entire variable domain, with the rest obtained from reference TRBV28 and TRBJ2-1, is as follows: DVKVTQSSRYLVKRTGEKVFLECVQDMDHENMFWYRQDPGLGLRLIYFSYDVKMKEKGDIPEGYSVSREKKERFSLILESASTNQTSMYLCASSSIGPGTSGGTYNEQFFGPGTRLTVL.

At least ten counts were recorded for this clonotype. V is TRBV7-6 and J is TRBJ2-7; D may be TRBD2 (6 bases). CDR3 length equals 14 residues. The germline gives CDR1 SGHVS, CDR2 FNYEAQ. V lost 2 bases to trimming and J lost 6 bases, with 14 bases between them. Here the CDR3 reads CASSLSETRSEQYF. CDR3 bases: TGTGCCAGCAGCTTATCTGAGACTAGAAGCGAGCAGTACTTC.

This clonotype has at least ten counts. DNA of the CDR3: TGTGCCAGCAGTCCCACAGGGGGTCAACAGCCCCAGCATTTT. This sequence encodes CASSPTGGQQPQHF. The J gene is TRBJ1-5, the V gene TRBV12-3 or TRBV12-4, with 8 bases matching TRBD1. J gave up 7 bases and V 5 bases, and 7 bases lay outside the gene matches. The CDR3 spans 14 residues.

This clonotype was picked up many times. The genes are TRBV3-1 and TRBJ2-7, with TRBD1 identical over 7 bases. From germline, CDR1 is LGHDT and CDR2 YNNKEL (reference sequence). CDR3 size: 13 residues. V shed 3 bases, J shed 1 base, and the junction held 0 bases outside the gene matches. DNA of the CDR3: TGTGCCAGCAGCCAGACAGGGTCCTACGAGCAGTACTTC. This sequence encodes CASSQTGSYEQYF.

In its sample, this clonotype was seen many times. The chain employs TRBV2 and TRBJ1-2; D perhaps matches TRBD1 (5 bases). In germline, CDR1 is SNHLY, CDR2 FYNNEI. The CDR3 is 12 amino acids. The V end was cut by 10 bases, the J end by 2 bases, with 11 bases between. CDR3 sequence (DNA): TGTGCCATAGGGACCGGGAACTATGGCTACACCTTC. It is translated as CAIGTGNYGYTF.

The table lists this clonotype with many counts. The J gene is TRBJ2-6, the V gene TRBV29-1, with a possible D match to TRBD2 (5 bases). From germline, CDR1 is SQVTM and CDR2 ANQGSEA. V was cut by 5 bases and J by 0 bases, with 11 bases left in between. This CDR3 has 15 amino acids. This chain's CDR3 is CSVSGDYSGANVLTF. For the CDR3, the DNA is TGCAGCGTTTCCGGCGACTACTCTGGGGCCAACGTCCTGACTTTC.

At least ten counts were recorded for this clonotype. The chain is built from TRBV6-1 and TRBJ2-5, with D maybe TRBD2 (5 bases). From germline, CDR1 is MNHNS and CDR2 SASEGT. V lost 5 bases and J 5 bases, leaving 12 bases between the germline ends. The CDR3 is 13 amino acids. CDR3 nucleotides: TGTGCCAGCAGTTACGAGGGTTTGGAGACCCAGTACTTC. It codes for CASSYEGLETQYF.

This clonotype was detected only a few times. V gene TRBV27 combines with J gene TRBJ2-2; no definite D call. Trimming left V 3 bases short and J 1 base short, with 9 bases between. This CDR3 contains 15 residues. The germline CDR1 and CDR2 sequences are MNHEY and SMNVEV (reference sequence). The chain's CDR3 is CASSFDGENTGELFF. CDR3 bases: TGTGCCAGCAGTTTCGATGGGGAGAACACCGGGGAGCTGTTTTTT.

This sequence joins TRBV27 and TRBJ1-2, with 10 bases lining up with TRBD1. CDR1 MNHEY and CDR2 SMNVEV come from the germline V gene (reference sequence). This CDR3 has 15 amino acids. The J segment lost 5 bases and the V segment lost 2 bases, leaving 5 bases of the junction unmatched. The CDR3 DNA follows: TGTGCCAGCAGTTTAAGGGACAGGGGTCGTTATGGCTACACCTTC. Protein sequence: CASSLRDRGRYGYTF.

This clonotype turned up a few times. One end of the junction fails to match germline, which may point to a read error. DNA of the CDR3: TGTGTCAGCAGCTGGACAGGGGGGTACGAGCAGTACTTC. It codes for CVSSWTGGYEQYF. The chain joins TRBV13 to TRBJ2-7; 10 nucleotides agree with TRBD1. The V gene's germline CDR1 is PRHDT and CDR2 FYEKMQ (reference sequence). The CDR3 covers 13 residues.

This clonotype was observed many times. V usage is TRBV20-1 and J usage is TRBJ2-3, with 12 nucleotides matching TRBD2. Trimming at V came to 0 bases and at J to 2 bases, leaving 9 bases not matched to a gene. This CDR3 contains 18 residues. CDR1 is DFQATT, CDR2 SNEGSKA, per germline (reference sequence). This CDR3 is CSARDLLAGGRLTDTQYF. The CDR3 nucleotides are TGCAGTGCTAGAGATCTCCTAGCGGGAGGGCGGCTCACAGATACGCAGTATTTT.

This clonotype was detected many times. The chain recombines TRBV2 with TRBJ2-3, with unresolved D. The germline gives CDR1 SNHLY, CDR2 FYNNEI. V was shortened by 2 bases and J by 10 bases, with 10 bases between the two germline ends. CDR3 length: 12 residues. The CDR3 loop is CASSETPLPQYF. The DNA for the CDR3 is TGTGCCAGCAGTGAAACACCACTGCCGCAGTATTTT.

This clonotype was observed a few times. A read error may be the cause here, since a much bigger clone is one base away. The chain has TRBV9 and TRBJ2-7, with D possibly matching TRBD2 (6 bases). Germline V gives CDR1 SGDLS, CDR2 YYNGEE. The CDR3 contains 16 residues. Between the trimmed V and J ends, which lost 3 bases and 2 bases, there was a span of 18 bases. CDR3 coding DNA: TGTGCCAGCAGCGCAACCGGGGCTAGCGCCGCCTACGAGCAGTACTTC. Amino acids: CASSATGASAAYEQYF.

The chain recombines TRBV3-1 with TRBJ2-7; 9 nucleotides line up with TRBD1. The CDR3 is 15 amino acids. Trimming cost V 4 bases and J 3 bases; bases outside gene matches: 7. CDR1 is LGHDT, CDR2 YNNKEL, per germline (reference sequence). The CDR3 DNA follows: TGTGCCAGCAGCCTCCCGGGACAGGGAAACTACGAGCAGTACTTC. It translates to CASSLPGQGNYEQYF.

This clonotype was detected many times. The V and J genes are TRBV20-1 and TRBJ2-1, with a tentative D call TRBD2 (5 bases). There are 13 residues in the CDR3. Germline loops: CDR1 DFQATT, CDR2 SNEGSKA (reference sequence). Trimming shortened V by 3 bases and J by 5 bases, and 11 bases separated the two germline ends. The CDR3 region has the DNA TGCAGTGCTAGTAGCGTCGTCAACAATGAGCAGTTCTTC. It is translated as CSASSVVNNEQFF.

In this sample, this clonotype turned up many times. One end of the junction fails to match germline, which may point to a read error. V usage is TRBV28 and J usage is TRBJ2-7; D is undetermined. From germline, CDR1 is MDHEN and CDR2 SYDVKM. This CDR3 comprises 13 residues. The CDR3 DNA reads TGTGCCAGCAGTTTATTACCCTCCTACGAGCAATACTTC. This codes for CASSLLPSYEQYF.